Below are 27 T cell receptor beta chains sequenced from a single sample in a study of cytomegalovirus exposure and HLA in healthy donors (dated by TCRdb to 2016 to 2017). The method was the immunoSEQ multiplex PCR assay. Drawn from immuneACCESS, this table holds only the in-frame rearrangements with V and J called that TCRdb kept. Clones are partly lost; checked studies trace under half to an unresolved V gene and leave the rest unexplained. This sample lists about 110,000 clones; approximately 94% were detected once. Of the sample, 0.67% is held by the ten largest clones. The sequencing input was PBMCs. The receptors shown here come from a young woman in good health and CMV-seronegative.

J is TRBJ2-3 and V is TRBV11-2, with a tentative D call TRBD1 (5 bases). This CDR3 spans 11 amino acids. Germline CDR1 and CDR2: SGHAT and FQNNGV. The V gene lost 8 bases and the J gene lost 6 bases, with 9 bases spanning the gap. CDR3 nucleotides: TGTGCCAGCTGGGGCCCCGATACGCAGTATTTT. It encodes CASWGPDTQYF.

This rearrangement joins TRBV27 to TRBJ2-7; 7 bases line up with TRBD1. The CDR3 covers 13 residues. Unmatched junction bases numbered 0, after V lost 2 bases and J lost 2 bases. The germline gives CDR1 MNHEY, CDR2 SMNVEV (reference sequence). CDR3 region: CASSLDRAYEQYF. In DNA, the CDR3 is TGTGCCAGCAGTTTAGACAGGGCCTACGAGCAGTACTTC.

This chain joins TRBV6-6 and TRBJ2-1; 8 positions match TRBD2. This CDR3 is built from 15 residues. Germline trimming cut 6 bases from V and 5 bases from J; bases unmatched to any gene: 9. In germline, CDR1 is MNHNY, CDR2 SVGAGI (reference sequence). CDR3 coding DNA: TGTGCCAGCAGGCAGTACAGCGGGAGTAACAATGAGCAGTTCTTC. Translation gives CASRQYSGSNNEQFF.

The chain is built from TRBV28 and TRBJ2-4; tentatively, D is TRBD1 (6 bases). The CDR3 runs to 14 residues. The germline V gene has CDR1 MDHEN and CDR2 SYDVKM. Trimming left V 8 bases short and J 0 bases short, with 11 bases between. As DNA, the CDR3 is TGTGCCAGCGCGGACAGTCTAGCCAAAAACATTCAGTACTTC. It encodes CASADSLAKNIQYF.

The chain employs TRBV6-5 and TRBJ1-4; the D is unclear. The CDR3 is made up of 11 amino acids. V shed 2 bases and J shed 10 bases, with 5 bases lying between them. Germline V gene data show CDR1 as MNHEY and CDR2 as SVGAGI. The CDR3 here is CASSYGGKLFF. CDR3 bases: TGTGCCAGCAGTTACGGAGGAAAACTGTTTTTT.

This clone has only one observation. The chain carries TRBV18 and TRBJ1-1, with D possibly TRBD1 on 5 matching bases. From germline, CDR1 is KGHSH and CDR2 LQKENI. There are 15 residues in the CDR3. V lost 1 base to trimming and J lost 0 bases, with 9 bases between them. The CDR3 here is CASSPRQNMNTEAFF. CDR3 coding DNA: TGTGCCAGCTCACCACGACAGAATATGAACACTGAAGCTTTCTTT.

The rearrangement joins TRBV9 to TRBJ2-1, with 9 bases identical to TRBD2. The CDR3 loop spans 14 amino acids. Germline CDR1 SGDLS, CDR2 YYNGEE. V dropped 5 bases and J dropped 10; count of bases not matched to a gene: 10. The CDR3 spells CASSTAGGPREQFF. The DNA for the CDR3 is TGTGCCAGCAGTACCGCGGGGGGGCCGCGCGAGCAGTTCTTC.

A single count supports this clone. J is TRBJ1-4 and V is TRBV7-9, with TRBD1 matching 8 bases. With V trimmed by 4 bases and J by 3 bases, 13 bases remained unmatched. The CDR3 is 18 amino acids. The germline V gene encodes CDR1 SEHNR and CDR2 FQNEAQ (reference sequence). Written as DNA, the CDR3 is TGTGCCAGCAGCTCACTCGGAGGACAGGGCGGTGCTAATGAAAAACTGTTTTTT. Its translation: CASSSLGGQGGANEKLFF.

The gene calls are TRBV21-1 and TRBJ2-7; the table's D call of TRBD2 was not tested on the DNA. TRBV21-1 is annotated as a pseudogene. The CDR3 extends over 15 amino acids. The CDR3 here is CASSKGGTSNCEQYF. The CDR3 nucleotides read TGTGCCAGCAGCAAAGGCGGGACCTCGAATTGCGAGCAGTACTTC.

This clone has more than one count but fewer than ten. CDR3 sequence: CASRPLLDGSSYEQYF. The CDR3 DNA follows: TGTGCCAGCAGACCCCTCCTGGACGGGAGCTCCTACGAGCAGTACTTC. The chain links TRBV28 to TRBJ2-7, with D perhaps matching TRBD2 (6 bases). This CDR3 comprises 16 residues. Germline lookup yields CDR1 MDHEN and CDR2 SYDVKM. The V end was cut by 6 bases, the J end by 0 bases, with 18 bases between.

The V gene is TRBV2, the J gene TRBJ1-5; no clear D. V gave up 3 bases and J gave up 6 bases, with 12 bases separating them. The germline V gene encodes CDR1 SNHLY and CDR2 FYNNEI. CDR3 length: 14 amino acids. The CDR3 reads CASSEEGSSQPQHF. CDR3 DNA sequence: TGTGCCAGCAGTGAGGAGGGATCTTCTCAGCCCCAGCATTTT.

V and J are TRBV7-9 and TRBJ2-5; no reliable D call. V shed 8 bases and J shed 4 bases, with 14 bases lying between them. This CDR3 is 13 amino acids long. CDR1 SEHNR and CDR2 FQNEAQ come from the germline V gene (reference sequence). CDR3 amino acids: CASRLASGETQYF. The CDR3 coding sequence is TGTGCCAGCCGCCTCGCTTCGGGAGAGACCCAGTACTTC.

The rearrangement links TRBV11-3 to TRBJ2-7; the D is unclear. The V gene lost 3 bases and the J gene lost 0 bases, with 9 bases spanning the gap. This CDR3 has 14 residues. Germline loops: CDR1 SGHNT, CDR2 YENEEA. DNA for the CDR3: TGTGCCAGCAGCTTTTTGGCAGACTCCTACGAGCAGTACTTC. This encodes CASSFLADSYEQYF.

The chain recombines TRBV5-1 with TRBJ2-1; 13 nucleotides agree with TRBD2. The germline V gene has CDR1 SGHRS and CDR2 YFSETQ. This CDR3 comprises 19 residues. V shed 4 bases, J shed 5 bases, and the junction held 15 bases outside the gene matches. The CDR3 DNA follows: TGCGCCAGCAGCCCAGGACTAGCGGGGGAGTCCAACAGGAACAATGAGCAGTTCTTC. Its translation: CASSPGLAGESNRNNEQFF.

The V and J genes are TRBV2 and TRBJ2-5; 11 bases are shared with TRBD2. CDR1 is SNHLY and CDR2 is FYNNEI in the germline V gene. With 7 bases clipped from V and 2 bases from J, the junction kept 9 bases outside the gene matches. The CDR3 is 16 amino acids. Here the CDR3 DNA reads TGTGCCAGCACTCCCCTTATAGCGGGGGGGCAAGAGACCCAGTACTTC. As protein: CASTPLIAGGQETQYF. The whole variable domain, remainder taken from reference TRBV2 and TRBJ2-5, is EPEVTQTPSHQVTQMGQEVILRCVPISNHLYFYWYRQILGQKVEFLVSFYNNEISEKSEIFDDQFSVERPDGSNFTLKIRSTKLEDSAMYFCASTPLIAGGQETQYFGPGTRLLVL.

This rearrangement joins TRBV28 to TRBJ1-6; the match to TRBD1 covers 7 bases. Germline V lookup: CDR1 MDHEN, CDR2 SYDVKM. This CDR3 has 13 residues. The J segment lost 14 bases and the V segment lost 7 bases, leaving 11 bases of the junction unmatched. CDR3 coding DNA: TGTGCCAGCACCGGGACAGTAGACGGAACCCTCCACTTT. It specifies CASTGTVDGTLHF.

The genes are TRBV14 and TRBJ2-3, with TRBD1 matching 9 bases. CDR3 length: 17 amino acids. CDR1 and CDR2 (germline): SGHDN, FVKESK. With V trimmed by 7 bases and J by 9 bases, 20 bases remained unmatched. CDR3 sequence reads: CASNGLTGTGPSETQYF. DNA of the CDR3: TGTGCCAGCAACGGTCTTACCGGGACAGGGCCTTCTGAGACGCAGTATTTT.

V usage is TRBV15 and J usage is TRBJ2-7, with 9 bases aligning to TRBD1. V lost 0 bases and J lost 6; bases outside the gene matches: 3. The CDR3 loop spans 14 amino acids. Germline V CDR1 and CDR2: LNHNV, YYDKDF (reference sequence). The CDR3 DNA reads TGTGCCACCAGCAGAGATCGGGACAGGGTCGAGCAGTACTTC. This gives the protein CATSRDRDRVEQYF.

J is TRBJ1-4 and V is TRBV4-1, with a possible D match to TRBD1 (6 bases). This CDR3 is 17 amino acids long. Germline values: CDR1 MGHRA, CDR2 YSYEKL. V was trimmed by 2 bases and J by 2 bases, leaving 15 bases between them. This CDR3 reads CASSQPTRTVTNEKLFF. DNA of the CDR3: TGCGCCAGCAGCCAACCAACGCGGACAGTGACTAATGAAAAACTGTTTTTT.

The chain combines TRBV6-6 with TRBJ1-6; TRBD1 might be the D (5 bases). This CDR3 comprises 15 residues. V shed 7 bases and J shed 9 bases, with 19 bases lying between them. The germline gives CDR1 MNHNY, CDR2 SVGAGI (reference sequence). Here the CDR3 DNA reads TGTGCCAGCACCCCCTTTGGGACGGGGGGTTCACCCCTCCACTTT. It codes for CASTPFGTGGSPLHF.

V is TRBV6-5 and J is TRBJ1-2; weak D call: TRBD1 (6 bases). CDR1 is MNHEY, CDR2 SVGAGI, per germline. The CDR3 consists of 14 residues. The V and J ends lost 7 bases and 3 bases respectively, with 15 bases between them. The CDR3 DNA reads as TGTGCCAGCACACTTCGGAAGGGGGACTATGGCTACACCTTC. The encoded protein is CASTLRKGDYGYTF.

The V call is TRBV19, the J call TRBJ1-6; unclear D gene. This CDR3 is 13 amino acids long. Germline CDR1 and CDR2: LNHDA and SQIVND (reference sequence). V shed 8 bases and J shed 3 bases, with 8 bases lying between them. The CDR3 nucleotides read TGTGCCAGTCAGATTGACTATAATTCACCCCTCCACTTT. This codes for CASQIDYNSPLHF.

This clone has a single count. The V call is TRBV4-1, the J call TRBJ2-1; D is possibly TRBD2 (5 bases). Trimming cost V 0 bases and J 4 bases, with 10 bases left between them. CDR3 length: 15 amino acids. The germline gives CDR1 MGHRA, CDR2 YSYEKL. The CDR3 DNA reads as TGCGCCAGCAGCCAAGATGAGGGAGAGTACAATGAGCAGTTCTTC. Its translation: CASSQDEGEYNEQFF.

The rearrangement joins TRBV7-8 to TRBJ1-1, with 11 bases fitting TRBD1. Trimming at V came to 1 base and at J to 0 bases, leaving 13 bases not matched to a gene. The V gene's germline CDR1 is SGHVS and CDR2 FQNEAQ. The CDR3 runs 20 residues. The CDR3 loop reads CASSLGSSPGQGDLNTEAFF. The DNA for the CDR3 is TGTGCCAGCAGCTTAGGATCTTCACCGGGACAGGGGGACTTGAACACTGAAGCTTTCTTT.

V and J are TRBV19 and TRBJ1-2; no firm D call. V was shortened by 4 bases and J by 5 bases, with 5 bases between the two germline ends. Per germline, CDR1 LNHDA and CDR2 SQIVND (reference sequence). The CDR3 consists of 11 residues. CDR3 residues: CASSREYGYTF. The CDR3 nucleotides read TGTGCCAGTAGTAGGGAGTATGGCTACACCTTC.

This chain links TRBV4-1 with TRBJ2-5; weak D call: TRBD2 (6 bases). Germline-derived CDR1 and CDR2 are MGHRA and YSYEKL. V dropped 3 bases and J dropped 5 bases, with 13 bases sitting between them. The CDR3 runs to 14 residues. DNA of the CDR3: TGCGCCAGCAGCCAGTATCCCGCGGGGGAGACCCAGTACTTC. It translates to CASSQYPAGETQYF.

The chain couples TRBV5-5 to TRBJ2-5; TRBD2 aligns across 7 bases. The V gene end was trimmed by 0 bases and the J gene end by 1 base; junction bases not matched to a gene: 6. The CDR3 loop spans 16 amino acids. CDR1 and CDR2 (germline): SGHKS, YYEKEE (reference sequence). The CDR3 here is CASSLVVGGGQETQYF. The DNA of the CDR3 is TGTGCCAGCAGCTTGGTGGTCGGCGGGGGCCAAGAGACCCAGTACTTC.